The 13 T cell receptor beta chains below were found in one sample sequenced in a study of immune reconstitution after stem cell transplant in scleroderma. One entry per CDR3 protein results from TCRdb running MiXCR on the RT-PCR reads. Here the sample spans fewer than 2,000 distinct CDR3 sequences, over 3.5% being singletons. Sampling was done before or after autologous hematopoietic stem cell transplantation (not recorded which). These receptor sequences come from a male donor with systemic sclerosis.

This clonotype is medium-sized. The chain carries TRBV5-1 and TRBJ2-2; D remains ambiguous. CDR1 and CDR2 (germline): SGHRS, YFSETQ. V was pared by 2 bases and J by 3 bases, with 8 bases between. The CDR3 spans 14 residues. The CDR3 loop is CASSFRADTGELFF. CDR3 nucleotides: TGCGCCAGCAGCTTCCGGGCGGACACCGGGGAGCTGTTTTTT.

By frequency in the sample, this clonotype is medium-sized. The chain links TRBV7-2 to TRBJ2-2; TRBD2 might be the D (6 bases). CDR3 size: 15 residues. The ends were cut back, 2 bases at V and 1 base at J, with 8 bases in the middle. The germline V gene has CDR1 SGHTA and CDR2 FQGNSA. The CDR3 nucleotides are TGTGCCAGCAGCTTAACAGCGGGGAACACCGGGGAGCTGTTTTTT. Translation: CASSLTAGNTGELFF.

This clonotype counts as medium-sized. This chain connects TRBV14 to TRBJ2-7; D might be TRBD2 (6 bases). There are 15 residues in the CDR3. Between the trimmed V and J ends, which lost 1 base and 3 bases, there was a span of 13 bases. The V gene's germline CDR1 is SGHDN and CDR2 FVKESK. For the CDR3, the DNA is TGTGCCAGCAGCCAAGCCAGCGGGCTCTTCTACGAGCAGTACTTC. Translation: CASSQASGLFYEQYF.

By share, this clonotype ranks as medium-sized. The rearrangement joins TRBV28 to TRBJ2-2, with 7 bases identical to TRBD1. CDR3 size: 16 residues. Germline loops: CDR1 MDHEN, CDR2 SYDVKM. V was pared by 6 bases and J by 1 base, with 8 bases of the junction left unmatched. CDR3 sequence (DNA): TGTGCCAGCAGCAACCGAGGGGGCTGGAACACCGGGGAGCTGTTTTTT. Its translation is CASSNRGGWNTGELFF.

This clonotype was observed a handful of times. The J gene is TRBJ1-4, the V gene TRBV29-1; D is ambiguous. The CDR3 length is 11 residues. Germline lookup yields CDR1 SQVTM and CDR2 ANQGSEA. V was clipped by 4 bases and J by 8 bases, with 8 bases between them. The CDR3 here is CSVVLEEKLFF. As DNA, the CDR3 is TGCAGCGTTGTCCTCGAGGAAAAACTGTTTTTT.

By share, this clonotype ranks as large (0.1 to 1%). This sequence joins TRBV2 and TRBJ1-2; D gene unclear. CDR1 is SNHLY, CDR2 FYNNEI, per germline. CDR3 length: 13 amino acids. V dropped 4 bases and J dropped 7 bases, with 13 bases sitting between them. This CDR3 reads CASSATTPSGYTF. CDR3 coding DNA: TGTGCCAGCAGTGCCACTACTCCAAGTGGCTACACCTTC. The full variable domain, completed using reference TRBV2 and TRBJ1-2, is EPEVTQTPSHQVTQMGQEVILRCVPISNHLYFYWYRQILGQKVEFLVSFYNNEISEKSEIFDDQFSVERPDGSNFTLKIRSTKLEDSAMYFCASSATTPSGYTFGSGTRLTVV.

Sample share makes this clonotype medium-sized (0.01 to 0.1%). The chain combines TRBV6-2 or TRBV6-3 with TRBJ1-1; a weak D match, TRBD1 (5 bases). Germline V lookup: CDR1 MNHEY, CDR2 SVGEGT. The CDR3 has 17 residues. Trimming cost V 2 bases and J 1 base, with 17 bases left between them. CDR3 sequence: CASSYDRPGVENTEAFF. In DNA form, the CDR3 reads TGTGCCAGCAGTTACGACCGGCCGGGGGTGGAGAACACTGAAGCTTTCTTT.

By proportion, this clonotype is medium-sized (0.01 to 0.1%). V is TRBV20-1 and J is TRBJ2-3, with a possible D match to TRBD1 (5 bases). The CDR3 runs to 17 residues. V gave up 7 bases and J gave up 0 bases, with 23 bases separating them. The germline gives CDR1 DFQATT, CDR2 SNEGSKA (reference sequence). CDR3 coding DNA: TGCAGTGTCCCCCCTGGGGCAGCCTGGCCCAGCACAGATACGCAGTATTTT. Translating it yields CSVPPGAAWPSTDTQYF.

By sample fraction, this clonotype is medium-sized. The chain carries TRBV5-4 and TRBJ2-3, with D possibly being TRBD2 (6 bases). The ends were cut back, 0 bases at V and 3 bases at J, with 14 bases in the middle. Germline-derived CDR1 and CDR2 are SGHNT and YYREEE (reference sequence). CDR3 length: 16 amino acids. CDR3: CASSLGGGRGTDTQYF. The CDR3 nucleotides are TGTGCCAGCAGCTTGGGCGGAGGGAGAGGGACAGATACGCAGTATTTT.

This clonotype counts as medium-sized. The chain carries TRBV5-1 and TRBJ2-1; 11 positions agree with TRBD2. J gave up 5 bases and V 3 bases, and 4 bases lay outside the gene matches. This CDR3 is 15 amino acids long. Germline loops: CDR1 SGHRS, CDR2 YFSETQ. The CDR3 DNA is TGCGCCAGCAGCTCCGGACTAGCGGGCAACAATGAGCAGTTCTTC. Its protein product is CASSSGLAGNNEQFF.

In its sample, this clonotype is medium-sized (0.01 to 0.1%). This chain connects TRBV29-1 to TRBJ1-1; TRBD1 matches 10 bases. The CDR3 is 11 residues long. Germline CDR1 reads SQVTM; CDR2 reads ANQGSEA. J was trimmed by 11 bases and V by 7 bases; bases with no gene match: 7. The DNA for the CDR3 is TGCAGCGCTATGGACAGGGGGTGGGCTTTCTTT. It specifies CSAMDRGWAFF.

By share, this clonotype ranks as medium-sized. CDR3 protein: CASSSSLFRETQYF. The CDR3 DNA follows: TGTGCCAGCAGCTCGTCCCTTTTCCGAGAGACCCAGTACTTC. The chain couples TRBV12-3 or TRBV12-4 to TRBJ2-5; D is undetermined. The CDR3 sequence is 14 residues long. V gave up 6 bases and J gave up 4 bases, with 15 bases separating them.

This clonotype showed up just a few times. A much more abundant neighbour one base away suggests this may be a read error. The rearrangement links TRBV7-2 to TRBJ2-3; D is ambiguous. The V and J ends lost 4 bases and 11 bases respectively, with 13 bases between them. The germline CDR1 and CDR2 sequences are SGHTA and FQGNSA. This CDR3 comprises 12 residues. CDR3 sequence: CASSSRGGMQYF. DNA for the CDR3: TGTGCCAGCAGCTCCCGTGGTGGTATGCAGTATTTT.